This is a list of T cell receptor beta chains from one sample in a study of T cells in Graves' hyperthyroidism and ophthalmopathy. TCRdb ran MiXCR on the multiplex PCR reads and lists one entry per CDR3 protein. Among hundreds of thousands of distinct CDR3 sequences listed, around 20% were seen once. Sequenced material: blood. Receptor source: a woman aged 45-59 years with Graves' hyperthyroidism that later progressed to Graves' ophthalmopathy. CDR3s include the opening cysteine and the closing phenylalanine or tryptophan. A D gene is named only where the DNA matches it firmly. Size tells how often a clone was seen (once, few, many) or the class of an expanded clone, and some rows leave it out.

j_call clone_size d_call v_call cdr3_aa cdr3_nt
TRBJ1-2 - - TRBV20-1 CSARTQGDYSYTF TGCAGTGCTAGGACACAGGGCGACTATAGCTACACCTTC
TRBJ2-6 few - TRBV19 CASSIGRLSGANVLTF TGTGCCAGTAGTATTGGACGGCTCTCTGGGGCCAACGTCCTGACTTTC
TRBJ1-4 - - TRBV20-1 CSARDLGRSNEKLFF TGCAGTGCTAGAGATCTAGGGAGGTCTAATGAAAAACTGTTTTTT
TRBJ2-5 - - TRBV20-1 CSARTPGQETQYF TGCAGTGCTAGAACCCCGGGCCAAGAGACCCAGTACTTC
TRBJ1-5 few - TRBV29-1 CSVVWSRNQPQHF TGCAGCGTTGTATGGTCCCGCAATCAGCCCCAGCATTTT
TRBJ2-3 many TRBD1 TRBV27 CASSPGQGHTDTQYF TGTGCCAGCAGTCCGGGACAGGGACACACAGATACGCAGTATTTT
TRBJ2-3 - - TRBV9 CASSVLTPTPDVTDTQYF TGTGCCAGCAGCGTATTAACCCCCACACCAGACGTCACAGATACGCAGTATTTT
TRBJ1-2 many - TRBV30 CAWSVDRSDPGYTF TGTGCCTGGAGTGTAGATAGGTCCGACCCTGGCTACACCTTC
TRBJ1-4 - - TRBV20-1 CSARDRIWAGRQEKLFF TGCAGTGCTAGAGATCGAATCTGGGCCGGCCGTCAGGAAAAACTGTTTTTT
TRBJ1-1 few - TRBV6-1 CASSNSGGRRNTEAFF TGTGCCAGCAGCAACAGCGGCGGACGTAGGAACACTGAAGCTTTCTTT
TRBJ2-2 many TRBD2 TRBV6-1 CASSEGRGGNTGELFF TGTGCCAGCAGTGAAGGCCGGGGGGGGAACACCGGGGAGCTGTTTTTT
TRBJ2-5 many - TRBV12-3/TRBV12-4 CASSFYWPEETQYF TGTGCCAGCAGTTTTTACTGGCCCGAAGAGACCCAGTACTTC
TRBJ2-5 - - TRBV5-6 CASSTISSQETQYF TGTGCCAGCAGCACTATTAGCAGTCAGGAGACCCAGTACTTC
TRBJ1-1 - - TRBV7-9 CASRGQGLEAFF TGTGCCAGCAGGGGTCAGGGGCTGGAAGCTTTCTTT
TRBJ2-3 few TRBD2 TRBV29-1 CSVEASSGGAADTQYF TGCAGCGTTGAAGCCAGTAGCGGGGGGGCTGCAGATACGCAGTATTTT
TRBJ1-2 - - TRBV18 CASSPQTGVNYGYTF TGTGCCAGCTCACCGCAGACGGGGGTGAACTATGGCTACACCTTC